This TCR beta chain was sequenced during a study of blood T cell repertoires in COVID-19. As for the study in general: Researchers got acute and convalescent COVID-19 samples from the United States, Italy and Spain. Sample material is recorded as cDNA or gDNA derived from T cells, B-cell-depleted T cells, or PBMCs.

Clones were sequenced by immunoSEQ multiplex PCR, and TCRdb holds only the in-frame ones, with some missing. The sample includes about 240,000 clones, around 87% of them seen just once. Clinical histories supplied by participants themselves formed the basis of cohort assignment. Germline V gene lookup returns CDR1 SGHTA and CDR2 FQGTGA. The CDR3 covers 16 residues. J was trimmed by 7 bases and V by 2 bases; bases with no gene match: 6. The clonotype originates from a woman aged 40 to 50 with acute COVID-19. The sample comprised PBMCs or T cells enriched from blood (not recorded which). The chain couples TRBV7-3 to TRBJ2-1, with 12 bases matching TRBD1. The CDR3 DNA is TGTGCCAGCAGCTTAGTGGGACAGGGGGCGGGTAATGAGCAGTTCTTC. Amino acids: CASSLVGQGAGNEQFF.